This T cell receptor (beta chain) was identified in a study of immune cell composition in non-small cell lung cancer. TCRdb's copy holds only in-frame clones and misses some; the assay was immunoSEQ multiplex PCR. The profile shows under 9,000 clones, 67% of them singletons. Normal lung was sampled as far from the tumour as possible, at least 3 cm. The trim removed 6 bases at V and 7 bases at J, leaving 2 bases unmatched. Germline lookup yields CDR1 MNHEY and CDR2 SVGAGI. The CDR3 consists of 12 residues. The V and J genes are TRBV6-5 and TRBJ2-1, with 8 bases lining up with TRBD2. What was sequenced was non-adjacent lung tissue. This TCR was recovered from a human donor with non-small cell lung cancer. DNA of the CDR3: TGTGCCAGCAGCCGGGGGGGGAATGAGCAGTTCTTC. Residues: CASSRGGNEQFF.